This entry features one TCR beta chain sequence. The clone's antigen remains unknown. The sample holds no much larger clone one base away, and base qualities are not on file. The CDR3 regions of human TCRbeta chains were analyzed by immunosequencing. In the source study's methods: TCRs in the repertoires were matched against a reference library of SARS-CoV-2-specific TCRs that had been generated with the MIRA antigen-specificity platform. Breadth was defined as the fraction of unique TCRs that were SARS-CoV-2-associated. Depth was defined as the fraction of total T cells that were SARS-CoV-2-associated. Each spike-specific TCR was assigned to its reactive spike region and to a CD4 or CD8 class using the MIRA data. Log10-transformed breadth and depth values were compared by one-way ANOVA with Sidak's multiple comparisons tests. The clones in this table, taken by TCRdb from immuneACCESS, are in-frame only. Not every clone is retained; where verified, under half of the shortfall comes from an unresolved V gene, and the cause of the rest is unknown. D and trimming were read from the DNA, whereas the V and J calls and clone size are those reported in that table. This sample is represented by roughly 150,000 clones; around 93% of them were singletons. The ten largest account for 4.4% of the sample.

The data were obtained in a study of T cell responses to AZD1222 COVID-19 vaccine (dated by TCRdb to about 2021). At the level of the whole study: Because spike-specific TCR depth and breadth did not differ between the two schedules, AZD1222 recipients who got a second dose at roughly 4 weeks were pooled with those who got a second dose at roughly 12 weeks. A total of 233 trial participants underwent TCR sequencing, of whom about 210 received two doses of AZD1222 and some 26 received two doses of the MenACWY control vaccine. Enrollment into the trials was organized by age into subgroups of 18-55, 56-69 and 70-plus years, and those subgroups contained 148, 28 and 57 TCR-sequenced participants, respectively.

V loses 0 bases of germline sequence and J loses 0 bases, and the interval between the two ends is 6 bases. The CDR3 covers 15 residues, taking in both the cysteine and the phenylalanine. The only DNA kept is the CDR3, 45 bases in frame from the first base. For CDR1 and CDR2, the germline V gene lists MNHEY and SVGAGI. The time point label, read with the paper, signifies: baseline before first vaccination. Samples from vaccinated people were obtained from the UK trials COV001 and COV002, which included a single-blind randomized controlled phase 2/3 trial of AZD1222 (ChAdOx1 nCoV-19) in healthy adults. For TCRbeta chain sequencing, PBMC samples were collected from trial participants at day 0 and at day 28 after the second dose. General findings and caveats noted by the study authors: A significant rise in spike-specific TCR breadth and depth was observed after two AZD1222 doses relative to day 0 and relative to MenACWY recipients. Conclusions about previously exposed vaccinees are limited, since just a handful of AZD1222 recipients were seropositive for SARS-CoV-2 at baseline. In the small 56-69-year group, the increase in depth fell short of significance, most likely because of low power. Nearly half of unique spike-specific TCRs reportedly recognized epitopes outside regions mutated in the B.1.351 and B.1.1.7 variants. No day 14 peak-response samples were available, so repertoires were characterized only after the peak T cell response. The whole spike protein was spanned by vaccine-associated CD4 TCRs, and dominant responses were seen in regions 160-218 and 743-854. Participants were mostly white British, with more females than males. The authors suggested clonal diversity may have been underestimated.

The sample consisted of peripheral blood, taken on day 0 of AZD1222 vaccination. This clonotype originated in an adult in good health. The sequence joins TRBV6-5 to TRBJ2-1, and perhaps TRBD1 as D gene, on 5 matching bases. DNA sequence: TGTGCCAGCAGTTACTCAAGGGGCTCCTACAATGAGCAGTTCTTC. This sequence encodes CASSYSRGSYNEQFF.